This T cell receptor (beta chain) was sequenced in a study of control samples from healthy donors and cancer patients. Sequencing used immunoSEQ multiplex PCR; TCRdb keeps in-frame clones, though not all of them. The table records tens of thousands of clones, roughly 84% of them present only once. CDR3 length: 17 residues. Trimming removed 6 bases at V and 2 bases at J, with 20 bases between. CDR1 and CDR2 from the germline V gene are SGDLS and YYNGEE. Input material: blood. This sequence joins TRBV9 and TRBJ2-2; tentative D call: TRBD1 (6 bases). This TCR was recovered from a man aged 50 to 59 in good health. The CDR3 sequence: CASNTPQGILNTGELFF. CDR3 coding DNA: TGTGCCAGCAATACCCCACAGGGAATCCTCAACACCGGGGAGCTGTTTTTT.